Listed below are T cell receptor beta chains from one sample, sequenced in a study of shared clonotypes between healthy human individuals. TCRdb's copy holds only in-frame clones and misses some; the assay was immunoSEQ multiplex PCR. The profile covers just over 2,000,000 clones, with roughly 94% appearing a single time and around 1.1% taken by the ten largest. The specimen was naive CD8+ T cells sorted from blood. The origin of the receptors is a man aged 18 to 30 in good health. The CDR3 runs from the conserved cysteine through the conserved F or W. The order of the fields is clone size, D gene, J gene, V gene, CDR3 DNA, CDR3 protein. A D gene is named only where the DNA matches it firmly. Where a row states a size, it is once, few, many or the class of an expanded clone; other rows omit it.

clone size: NA; D gene: TRBD1; J gene: TRBJ2-2; V gene: TRBV7-2; CDR3 DNA: TGTGCCAGCAGAGGACAGGAAAACACCGGGGAGCTGTTTTTT; CDR3 protein: CASRGQENTGELFF
clone size: NA; D gene: NA; J gene: TRBJ1-1; V gene: TRBV4-3; CDR3 DNA: TGCGCCAGCAGCCAAGAGGACAATATGAACACTGAAGCTTTCTTT; CDR3 protein: CASSQEDNMNTEAFF
clone size: NA; D gene: TRBD1; J gene: TRBJ1-5; V gene: TRBV11-2; CDR3 DNA: TGTGCCAGCAGCTTAGGGGCAGGGGGACAGCCCCAGCATTTT; CDR3 protein: CASSLGAGGQPQHF
clone size: NA; D gene: NA; J gene: TRBJ1-1; V gene: TRBV28; CDR3 DNA: TGTGCCAGCAGTTTATTCTCAGGGGAGGGGACTGAAGCTTTCTTT; CDR3 protein: CASSLFSGEGTEAFF
clone size: NA; D gene: NA; J gene: TRBJ1-2; V gene: TRBV6-1; CDR3 DNA: TGTGCCAGCAGTGAAGCCTTGAGGGTGGGAGGCTACACCTTC; CDR3 protein: CASSEALRVGGYTF
clone size: NA; D gene: NA; J gene: TRBJ2-3; V gene: TRBV30; CDR3 DNA: TGTGCCTGGGGGGACTCCTCCTCCACAGATACGCAGTATTTT; CDR3 protein: CAWGDSSSTDTQYF
clone size: NA; D gene: TRBD2; J gene: TRBJ2-7; V gene: TRBV4-1; CDR3 DNA: TGCGCCAGCAGCCAAGTGCCTAGCGGCTACGAGCAGTACTTC; CDR3 protein: CASSQVPSGYEQYF
clone size: NA; D gene: NA; J gene: TRBJ2-3; V gene: TRBV5-1; CDR3 DNA: TGCGCCAGCAGCTTCGTCAGCTCCACAGATACGCAGTATTTT; CDR3 protein: CASSFVSSTDTQYF
clone size: NA; D gene: NA; J gene: TRBJ2-7; V gene: TRBV29-1; CDR3 DNA: TGCAGCGTTATACAGGGTGCGAGGTCGGACGAGCAGTACTTC; CDR3 protein: CSVIQGARSDEQYF
clone size: NA; D gene: NA; J gene: TRBJ1-5; V gene: TRBV6-5; CDR3 DNA: TGTGCCAGCAGATTGAATCCAGGGTGGGGTCAGCCCCAGCATTTT; CDR3 protein: CASRLNPGWGQPQHF
clone size: once; D gene: TRBD2; J gene: TRBJ2-7; V gene: TRBV7-6; CDR3 DNA: TGTGCCAGCAGCCCCGGGACTAGCGGCAGCTCCTACGAGCAGTACTTC; CDR3 protein: CASSPGTSGSSYEQYF
clone size: NA; D gene: NA; J gene: TRBJ1-1; V gene: TRBV19; CDR3 DNA: TGTGCCAGTAGTATAGGGGAAGGAATATCAGAAGCTTTCTTT; CDR3 protein: CASSIGEGISEAFF
clone size: NA; D gene: NA; J gene: TRBJ2-5; V gene: TRBV28; CDR3 DNA: TGTGCCAGCAGTTTTCCAGGGCGGGAGACCCAGTACTTC; CDR3 protein: CASSFPGRETQYF
clone size: NA; D gene: NA; J gene: TRBJ2-3; V gene: TRBV9; CDR3 DNA: TGTGCCAGCAGCATGACCGGGACCCCCGGAGGAACAGATACGCAGTATTTT; CDR3 protein: CASSMTGTPGGTDTQYF
clone size: NA; D gene: NA; J gene: TRBJ1-1; V gene: TRBV7-9; CDR3 DNA: TGTGCCAGCAGCCCCCCGGGGGCGGCTTTCTTT; CDR3 protein: CASSPPGAAFF
clone size: NA; D gene: NA; J gene: TRBJ2-7; V gene: TRBV6-5; CDR3 DNA: TGTGCCAGCAGTTACTCCTCGACCTACGAGCAGTACTTC; CDR3 protein: CASSYSSTYEQYF
clone size: NA; D gene: NA; J gene: TRBJ2-7; V gene: TRBV9; CDR3 DNA: TGTGCCAGCAGCGTAGACGGCAGGGGCAACGAGCAGTACTTC; CDR3 protein: CASSVDGRGNEQYF
clone size: NA; D gene: TRBD1; J gene: TRBJ2-7; V gene: TRBV10-2; CDR3 DNA: TGCGCCAGCAGTGTGGACAGGGGTCTTTCCTACGAGCAGTACTTC; CDR3 protein: CASSVDRGLSYEQYF
clone size: NA; D gene: NA; J gene: TRBJ1-4; V gene: TRBV5-1; CDR3 DNA: TGCGCCAGCAGCTTGGTGGATCCCCAAAGTGAAAAACTGTTTTTT; CDR3 protein: CASSLVDPQSEKLFF
clone size: NA; D gene: TRBD1; J gene: TRBJ1-2; V gene: TRBV27; CDR3 DNA: TGTGCCAGCAGCCCTCTCACAGGGGGCTATGGCTACACCTTC; CDR3 protein: CASSPLTGGYGYTF
clone size: NA; D gene: TRBD1; J gene: TRBJ1-5; V gene: TRBV5-6; CDR3 DNA: TGTGCCAGCAGCTGGGGGACAGGGGATTTTCAGCCCCAGCATTTT; CDR3 protein: CASSWGTGDFQPQHF
clone size: NA; D gene: NA; J gene: TRBJ2-7; V gene: TRBV9; CDR3 DNA: TGTGCCAGCAGCGTAGCCGGGACTGCTACCTACGAGCAGTACTTC; CDR3 protein: CASSVAGTATYEQYF
clone size: NA; D gene: NA; J gene: TRBJ2-1; V gene: TRBV4-3; CDR3 DNA: TGCGCCAGCAGCCAAGATCTAGAGGATGAGCAGTTCTTC; CDR3 protein: CASSQDLEDEQFF
clone size: NA; D gene: TRBD2; J gene: TRBJ2-7; V gene: TRBV2; CDR3 DNA: TGTGCCAGCACCGGGACTAGCGGGAGCTACGAGCAGTACTTC; CDR3 protein: CASTGTSGSYEQYF
clone size: NA; D gene: TRBD2; J gene: TRBJ2-7; V gene: TRBV27; CDR3 DNA: TGTGCCAGCAGTCCGGGACTAGCGGGCTTCGGGCGCGGCGAGCAGTACTTC; CDR3 protein: CASSPGLAGFGRGEQYF
clone size: NA; D gene: TRBD2; J gene: TRBJ2-1; V gene: TRBV5-6; CDR3 DNA: TGTGCCAGCAGCTTGGGGCTAGCGGTGAATGAGCAGTTCTTC; CDR3 protein: CASSLGLAVNEQFF
clone size: NA; D gene: TRBD1; J gene: TRBJ1-2; V gene: TRBV2; CDR3 DNA: TGTGCCAGTCGCCAAGGGGGGACAGTTTATGGCTACACCTTC; CDR3 protein: CASRQGGTVYGYTF
clone size: once; D gene: NA; J gene: TRBJ1-1; V gene: TRBV5-6; CDR3 DNA: TGTGCCAGCAGACAGAGCTCCGGCCAAGGGGCTTTCTTT; CDR3 protein: CASRQSSGQGAFF
clone size: NA; D gene: TRBD2; J gene: TRBJ2-5; V gene: TRBV5-1; CDR3 DNA: TGCGCCAGCAGCGCGGGAGAAGAGACCCAGTACTTC; CDR3 protein: CASSAGEETQYF
clone size: NA; D gene: TRBD1; J gene: TRBJ2-7; V gene: TRBV4-3; CDR3 DNA: TGCGCCAGCAGCCAAGATACCCATCCGGACAGGGCAGGGTACGAGCAGTACTTC; CDR3 protein: CASSQDTHPDRAGYEQYF
clone size: NA; D gene: NA; J gene: TRBJ1-2; V gene: TRBV27; CDR3 DNA: TGTGCCAGCAGTTTATCCCTGGGGGCAGAGGGCTACACCTTC; CDR3 protein: CASSLSLGAEGYTF
clone size: once; D gene: NA; J gene: TRBJ2-7; V gene: TRBV5-6; CDR3 DNA: TGTGCCAGCAGCCTAGGACCAGGAGGGGCCTACGAGCAGTACTTC; CDR3 protein: CASSLGPGGAYEQYF
clone size: NA; D gene: NA; J gene: TRBJ1-2; V gene: TRBV30; CDR3 DNA: TGTGCCTGGGACCGTAGAGTCTATGGCTACACCTTC; CDR3 protein: CAWDRRVYGYTF
clone size: NA; D gene: NA; J gene: TRBJ2-7; V gene: TRBV27; CDR3 DNA: TGTGCCAGCAGTCGTGGTGGCGAGCAGTACTTC; CDR3 protein: CASSRGGEQYF
clone size: NA; D gene: NA; J gene: TRBJ2-1; V gene: TRBV7-9; CDR3 DNA: TGTGCCAGCAGCTTAGGCTTACTTGAGCAGTTCTTC; CDR3 protein: CASSLGLLEQFF